This entry describes one T cell receptor beta chain. Its antigen is unknown. The germline V and J ends were trimmed by 1 base and 2 bases, with 14 bases remaining between them. The CDR3 is made up of 16 amino acids. Germline V gene sequence: CDR1 MNHEY, CDR2 SMNVEV (reference sequence). The record originates from a study of cytomegalovirus exposure and HLA in healthy donors. Findings and caveats of the study: In a later analysis, compared with equally common non-associated chains, HLA-associated beta chains were more expanded. Cytomegalovirus-associated TCR beta chains were listed, numbering some 170.

The PCR used 60 Vbeta and 13 Jbeta primers. Profiled with immunoSEQ multiplex PCR; TCRdb holds only in-frame clones, not every one. The repertoire consists of some 160,000 clones, with roughly 84% occurring once and the leading ten covering about 1.4%. The source of this sequence is a woman under 30 in good health and CMV-seronegative. The specimen was PBMCs. The rearrangement links TRBV27 to TRBJ2-5, with D perhaps matching TRBD1 (7 bases). CDR3: CASSLWGDSPQETQYF. Here the CDR3 DNA reads TGTGCCAGCAGTTTATGGGGGGACAGTCCTCAAGAGACCCAGTACTTC.